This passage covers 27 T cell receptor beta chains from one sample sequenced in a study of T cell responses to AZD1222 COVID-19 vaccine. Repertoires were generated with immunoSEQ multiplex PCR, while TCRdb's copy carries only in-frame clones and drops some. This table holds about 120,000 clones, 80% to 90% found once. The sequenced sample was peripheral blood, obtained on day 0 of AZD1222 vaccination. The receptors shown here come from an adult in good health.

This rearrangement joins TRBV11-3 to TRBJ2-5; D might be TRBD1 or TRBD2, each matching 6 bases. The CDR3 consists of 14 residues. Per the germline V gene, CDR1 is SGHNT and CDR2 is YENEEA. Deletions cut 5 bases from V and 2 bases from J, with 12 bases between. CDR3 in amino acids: CASSGGGNQETQYF. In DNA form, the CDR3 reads TGTGCCAGCAGCGGGGGCGGGAATCAAGAGACCCAGTACTTC.

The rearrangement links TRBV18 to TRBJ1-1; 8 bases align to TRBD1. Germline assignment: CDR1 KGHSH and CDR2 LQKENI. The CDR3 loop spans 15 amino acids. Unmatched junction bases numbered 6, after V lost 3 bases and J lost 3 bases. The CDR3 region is CASSPATGGDTEAFF. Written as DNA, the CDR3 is TGTGCCAGCTCACCCGCCACAGGGGGGGACACTGAAGCTTTCTTT.

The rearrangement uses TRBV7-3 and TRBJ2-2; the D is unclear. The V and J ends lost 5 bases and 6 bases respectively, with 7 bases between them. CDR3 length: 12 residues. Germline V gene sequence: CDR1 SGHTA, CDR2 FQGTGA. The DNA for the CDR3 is TGTGCCAGCAGCCTTGCCCCCGGGGAGCTGTTTTTT. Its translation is CASSLAPGELFF.

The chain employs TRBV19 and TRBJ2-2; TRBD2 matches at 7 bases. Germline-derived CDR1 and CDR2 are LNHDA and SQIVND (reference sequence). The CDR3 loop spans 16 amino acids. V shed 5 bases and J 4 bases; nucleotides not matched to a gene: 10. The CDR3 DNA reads TGTGCCAGTAGTCCTCAAACTAGCGCTTTCACCGGGGAGCTGTTTTTT. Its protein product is CASSPQTSAFTGELFF.

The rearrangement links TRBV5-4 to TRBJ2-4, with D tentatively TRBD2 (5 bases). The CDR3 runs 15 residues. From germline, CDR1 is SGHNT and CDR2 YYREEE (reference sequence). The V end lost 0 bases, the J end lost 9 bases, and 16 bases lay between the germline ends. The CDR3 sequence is CASSLGRGALFIQYF. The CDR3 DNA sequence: TGTGCCAGCAGCTTGGGTCGGGGAGCCTTGTTCATTCAGTACTTC. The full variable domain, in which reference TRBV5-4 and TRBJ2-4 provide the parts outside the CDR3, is ETGVTQSPTHLIKTRGQQVTLRCSSQSGHNTVSWYQQALGQGPQFIFQYYREEENGRGNFPPRFSGLQFPNYSSELNVNALELDDSALYLCASSLGRGALFIQYFGAGTRLSVL.

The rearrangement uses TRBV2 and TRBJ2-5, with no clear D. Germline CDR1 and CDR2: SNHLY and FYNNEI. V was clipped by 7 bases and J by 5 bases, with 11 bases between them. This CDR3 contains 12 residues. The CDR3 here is CASTSEGETQYF. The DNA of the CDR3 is TGTGCCAGCACCTCCGAAGGCGAGACCCAGTACTTC.

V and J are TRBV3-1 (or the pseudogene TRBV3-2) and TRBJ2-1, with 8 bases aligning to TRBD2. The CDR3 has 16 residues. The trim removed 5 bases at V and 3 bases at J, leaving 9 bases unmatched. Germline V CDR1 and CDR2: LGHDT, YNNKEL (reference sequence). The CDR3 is CASSKTGTRSYNEQFF. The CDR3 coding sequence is TGTGCCAGCAGCAAGACCGGGACTAGGAGCTACAATGAGCAGTTCTTC.

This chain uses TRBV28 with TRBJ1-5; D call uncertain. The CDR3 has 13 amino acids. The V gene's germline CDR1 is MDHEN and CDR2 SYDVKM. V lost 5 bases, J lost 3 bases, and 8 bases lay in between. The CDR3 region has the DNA TGTGCCAGCAGTGGGCAGCACAATCAGCCCCAGCATTTT. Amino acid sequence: CASSGQHNQPQHF.

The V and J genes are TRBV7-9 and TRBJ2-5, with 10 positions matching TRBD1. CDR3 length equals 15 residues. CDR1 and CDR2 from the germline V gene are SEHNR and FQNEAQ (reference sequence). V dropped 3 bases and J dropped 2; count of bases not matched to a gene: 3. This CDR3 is CASSFKGQGQETQYF. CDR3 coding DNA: TGTGCCAGCAGCTTTAAGGGACAGGGGCAAGAGACCCAGTACTTC.

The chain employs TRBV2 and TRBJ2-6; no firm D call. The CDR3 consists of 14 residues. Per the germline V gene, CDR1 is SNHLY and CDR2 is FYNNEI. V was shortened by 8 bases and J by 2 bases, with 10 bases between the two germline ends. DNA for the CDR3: TGTGCCAGCGGTACCCCCGCTGGGGCCAACGTCCTGACTTTC. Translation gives CASGTPAGANVLTF.

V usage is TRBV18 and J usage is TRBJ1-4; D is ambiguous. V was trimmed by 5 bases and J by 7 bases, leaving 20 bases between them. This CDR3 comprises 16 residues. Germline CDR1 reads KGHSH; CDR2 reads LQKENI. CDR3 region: CASSSYSDRNGEKLFF. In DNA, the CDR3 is TGTGCCAGCTCATCTTACAGCGACCGGAATGGTGAAAAACTGTTTTTT.

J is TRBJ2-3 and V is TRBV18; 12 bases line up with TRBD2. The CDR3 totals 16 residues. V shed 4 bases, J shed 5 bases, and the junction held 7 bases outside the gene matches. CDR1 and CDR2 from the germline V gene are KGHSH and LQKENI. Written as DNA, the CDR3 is TGTGCCAGCTCACTACTAGCGGGAGGATGGAAAGATACGCAGTATTTT. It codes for CASSLLAGGWKDTQYF.

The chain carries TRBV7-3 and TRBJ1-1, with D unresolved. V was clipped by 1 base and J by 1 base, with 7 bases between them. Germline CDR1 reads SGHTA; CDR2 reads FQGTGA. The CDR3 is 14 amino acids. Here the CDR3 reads CASSLRAGNTEAFF. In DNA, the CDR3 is TGTGCCAGCAGCTTAAGGGCTGGGAACACTGAAGCTTTCTTT. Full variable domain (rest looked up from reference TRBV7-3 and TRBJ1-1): GAGVSQTPSNKVTEKGKYVELRCDPISGHTALYWYRQSLGQGPEFLIYFQGTGAADDSGLPNDRFFAVRPEGSVSTLKIQRTERGDSAVYLCASSLRAGNTEAFFGQGTRLTVV.

The CDR3 DNA follows: TGTGCCAGCAGCCTCCGGGACAGGAACTACGAGCAGTACTTC. It translates to CASSLRDRNYEQYF. The rearrangement links TRBV13 to TRBJ2-7; 8 bases line up with TRBD1. This CDR3 comprises 14 residues. CDR1 is PRHDT, CDR2 FYEKMQ, per germline (reference sequence). The ends lost 5 bases at V and 3 bases at J; junction bases unmatched: 6.

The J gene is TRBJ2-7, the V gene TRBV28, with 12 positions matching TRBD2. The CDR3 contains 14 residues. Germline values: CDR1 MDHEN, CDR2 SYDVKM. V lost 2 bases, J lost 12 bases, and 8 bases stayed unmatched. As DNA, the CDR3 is TGTGCCAGCAGTTTACCTGCTAGCGGGAGGGCCACGTACTTC. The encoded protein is CASSLPASGRATYF.

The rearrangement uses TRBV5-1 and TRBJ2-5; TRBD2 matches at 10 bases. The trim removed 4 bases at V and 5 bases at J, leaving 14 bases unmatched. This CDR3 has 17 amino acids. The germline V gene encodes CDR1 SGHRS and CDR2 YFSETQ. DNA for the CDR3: TGCGCCAGCAGCGCAAACGTCGGGACTAGCGTTGGGGAGACCCAGTACTTC. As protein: CASSANVGTSVGETQYF.

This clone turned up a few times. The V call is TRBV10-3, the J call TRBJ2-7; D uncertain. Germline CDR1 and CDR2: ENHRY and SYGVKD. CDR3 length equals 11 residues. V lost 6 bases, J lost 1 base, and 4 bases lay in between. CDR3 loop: CAISDSYEQYF. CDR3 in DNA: TGTGCCATCAGCGATTCCTACGAGCAGTACTTC.

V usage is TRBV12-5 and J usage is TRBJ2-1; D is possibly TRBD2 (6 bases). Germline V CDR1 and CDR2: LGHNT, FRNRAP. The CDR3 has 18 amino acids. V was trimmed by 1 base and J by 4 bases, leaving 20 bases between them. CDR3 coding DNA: TGTGCTAGTGGTTTGGCACCTTCGGCGGGGCGGCAGTACAATGAGCAGTTCTTC. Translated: CASGLAPSAGRQYNEQFF.

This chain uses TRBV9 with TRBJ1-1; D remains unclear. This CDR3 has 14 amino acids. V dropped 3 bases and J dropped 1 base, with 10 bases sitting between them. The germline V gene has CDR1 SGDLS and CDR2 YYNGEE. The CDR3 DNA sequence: TGTGCCAGCAGCGGTCCCCGGGAGAACACTGAAGCTTTCTTT. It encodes CASSGPRENTEAFF. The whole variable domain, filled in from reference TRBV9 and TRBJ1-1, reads DSGVTQTPKHLITATGQRVTLRCSPRSGDLSVYWYQQSLDQGLQFLIQYYNGEERAKGNILERFSAQQFPDLHSELNLSSLELGDSALYFCASSGPRENTEAFFGQGTRLTVV.

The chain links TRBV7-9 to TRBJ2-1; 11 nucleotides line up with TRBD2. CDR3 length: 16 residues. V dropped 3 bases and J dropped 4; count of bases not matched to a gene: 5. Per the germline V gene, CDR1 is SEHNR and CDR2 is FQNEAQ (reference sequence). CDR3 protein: CASSFLAGGRYNEQFF. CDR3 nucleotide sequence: TGTGCCAGCAGCTTTTTAGCGGGGGGGCGGTACAATGAGCAGTTCTTC.

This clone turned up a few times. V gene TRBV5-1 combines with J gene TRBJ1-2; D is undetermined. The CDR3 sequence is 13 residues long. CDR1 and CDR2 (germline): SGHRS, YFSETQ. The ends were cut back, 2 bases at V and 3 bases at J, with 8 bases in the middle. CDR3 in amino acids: CASSFGGDYGYTF. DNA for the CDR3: TGCGCCAGCAGCTTTGGTGGAGACTATGGCTACACCTTC.

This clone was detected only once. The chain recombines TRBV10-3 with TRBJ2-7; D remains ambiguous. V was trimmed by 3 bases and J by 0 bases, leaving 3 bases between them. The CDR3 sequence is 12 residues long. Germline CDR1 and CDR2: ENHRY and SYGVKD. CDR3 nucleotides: TGTGCCATCAGTGACCTCTCCTACGAGCAGTACTTC. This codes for CAISDLSYEQYF.

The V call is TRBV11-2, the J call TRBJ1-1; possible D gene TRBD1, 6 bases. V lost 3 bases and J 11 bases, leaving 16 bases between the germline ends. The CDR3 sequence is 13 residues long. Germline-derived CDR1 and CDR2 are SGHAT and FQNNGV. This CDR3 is CASSFGQSMRAFF. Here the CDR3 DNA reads TGTGCCAGCAGCTTCGGACAGTCCATGCGGGCTTTCTTT.

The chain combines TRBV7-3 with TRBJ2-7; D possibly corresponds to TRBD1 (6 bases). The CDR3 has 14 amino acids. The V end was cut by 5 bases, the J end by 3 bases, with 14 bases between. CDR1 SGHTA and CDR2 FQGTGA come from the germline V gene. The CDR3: CASSLGGPGYEQYF. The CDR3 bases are TGTGCCAGCAGCCTTGGGGGCCCGGGCTACGAGCAGTACTTC.

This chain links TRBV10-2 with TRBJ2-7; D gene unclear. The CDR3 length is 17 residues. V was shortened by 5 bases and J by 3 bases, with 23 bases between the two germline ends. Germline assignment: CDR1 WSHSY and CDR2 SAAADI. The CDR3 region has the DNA TGCGCCAGCAGTCATGGTTCTGGCGGCCTGATCCACTACGAGCAGTACTTC. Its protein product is CASSHGSGGLIHYEQYF.

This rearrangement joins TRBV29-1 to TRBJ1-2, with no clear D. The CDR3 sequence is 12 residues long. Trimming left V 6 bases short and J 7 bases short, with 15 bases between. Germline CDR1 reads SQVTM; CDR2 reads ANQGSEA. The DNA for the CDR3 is TGCAGCGTGTACTTAAGTCGTCGTGGCTACACCTTC. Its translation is CSVYLSRRGYTF.

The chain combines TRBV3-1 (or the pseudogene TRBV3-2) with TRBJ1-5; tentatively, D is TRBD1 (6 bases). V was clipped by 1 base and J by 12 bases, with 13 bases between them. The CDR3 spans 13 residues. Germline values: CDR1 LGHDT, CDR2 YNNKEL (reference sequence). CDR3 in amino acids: CASSQALGAGQHF. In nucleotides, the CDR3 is TGTGCCAGCAGCCAAGCATTGGGGGCTGGCCAGCATTTT.